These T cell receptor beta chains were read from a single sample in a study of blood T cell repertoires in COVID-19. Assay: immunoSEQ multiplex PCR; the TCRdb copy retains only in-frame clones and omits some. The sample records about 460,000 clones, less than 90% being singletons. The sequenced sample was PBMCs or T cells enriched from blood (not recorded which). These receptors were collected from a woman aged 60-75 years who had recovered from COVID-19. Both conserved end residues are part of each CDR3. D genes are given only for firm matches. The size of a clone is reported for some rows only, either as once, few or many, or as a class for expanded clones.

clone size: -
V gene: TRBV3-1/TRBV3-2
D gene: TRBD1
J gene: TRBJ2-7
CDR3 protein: CASSPDRAKQYF
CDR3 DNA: TGTGCCAGCAGCCCGGACAGGGCAAAGCAGTACTTC

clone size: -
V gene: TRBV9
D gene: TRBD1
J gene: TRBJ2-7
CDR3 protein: CASSLQGQGPYEQYF
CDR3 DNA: TGTGCCAGCAGCTTACAAGGACAGGGACCCTACGAGCAGTACTTC

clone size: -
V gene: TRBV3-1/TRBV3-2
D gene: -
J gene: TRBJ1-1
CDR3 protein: CASSQARGGYTEAFF
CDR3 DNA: TGTGCCAGCAGCCAAGCAAGGGGCGGTTACACTGAAGCTTTCTTT

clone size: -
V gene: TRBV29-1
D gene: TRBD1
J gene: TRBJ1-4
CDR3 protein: CSVGRTGDREKLFF
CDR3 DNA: TGCAGCGTTGGACGGACAGGGGACAGGGAAAAACTGTTTTTT

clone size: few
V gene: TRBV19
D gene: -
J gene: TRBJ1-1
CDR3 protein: CASSIDQVGGAEAFF
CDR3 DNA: TGTGCCAGTAGTATAGATCAAGTAGGTGGGGCCGAAGCTTTCTTT

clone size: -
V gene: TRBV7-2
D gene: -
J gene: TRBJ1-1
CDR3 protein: CASSLVQANTEAFF
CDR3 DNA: TGTGCCAGCAGCTTAGTACAGGCAAACACTGAAGCTTTCTTT

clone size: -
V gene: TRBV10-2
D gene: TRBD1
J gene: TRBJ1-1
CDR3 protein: CASSARQGNTEAFF
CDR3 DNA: TGCGCCAGCAGTGCGAGACAGGGGAACACTGAAGCTTTCTTT

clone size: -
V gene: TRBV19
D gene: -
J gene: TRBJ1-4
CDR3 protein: CASKDTNRRLINEKLFF
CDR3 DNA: TGTGCCAGTAAAGACACAAACCGGCGCCTTATTAATGAAAAACTGTTTTTT

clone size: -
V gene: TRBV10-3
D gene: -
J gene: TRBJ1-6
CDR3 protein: CASRLGDLDNSPLHF
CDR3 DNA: TGTGCCTCCCGGCTCGGGGATCTAGATAATTCACCCCTCCACTTT

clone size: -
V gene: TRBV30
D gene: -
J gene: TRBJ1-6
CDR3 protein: CAWSVTEYNSPLHF
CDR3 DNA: TGTGCCTGGAGTGTGACTGAGTATAATTCACCCCTCCACTTT

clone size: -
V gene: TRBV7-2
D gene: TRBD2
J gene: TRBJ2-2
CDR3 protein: CASSLGRASGGKAGELFF
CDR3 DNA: TGTGCCAGCAGCTTGGGGCGGGCTAGCGGGGGGAAGGCCGGGGAGCTGTTTTTT

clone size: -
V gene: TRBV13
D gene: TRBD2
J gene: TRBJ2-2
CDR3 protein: CASIAGLAGAGELFF
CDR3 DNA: TGTGCCAGCATCGCGGGACTAGCGGGGGCCGGGGAGCTGTTTTTT

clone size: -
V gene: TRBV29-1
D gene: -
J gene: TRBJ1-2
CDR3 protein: CSVEVLKQDSNYGYTF
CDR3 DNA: TGCAGCGTTGAGGTCTTAAAACAGGATTCTAACTATGGCTACACCTTC

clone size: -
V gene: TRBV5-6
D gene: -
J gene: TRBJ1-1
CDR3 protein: CASSFGGINTEAFF
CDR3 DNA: TGTGCCAGCAGCTTTGGGGGGATAAACACTGAAGCTTTCTTT

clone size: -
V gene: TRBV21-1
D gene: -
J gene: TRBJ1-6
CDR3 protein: CASSKGPQGGYPTLF
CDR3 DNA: TGTGCCAGCAGCAAAGGTCCGCAGGGAGGTTATCCGACCCTCTTT